The source of this TCR beta chain is a study of shared clonotypes between healthy human individuals. Here immunoSEQ multiplex PCR was the method, and the copy in TCRdb shows in-frame clones only, minus some. The sample lists millions of clones; 95% were seen once. Germline V CDR1 and CDR2: SGHRS, YFSETQ. This CDR3 has 14 amino acids. The V end lost 0 bases, the J end lost 4 bases, and 9 bases lay between the germline ends. The sequence came from a man between 18 and 35 years old in good health. This chain connects TRBV5-1 to TRBJ2-3; D gene ambiguous. The specimen sequenced was naive CD4+ T cells sorted from blood. Noted subset: CD45RA+ positively selected. The CDR3 spells CASSLAPPADTQYF. CDR3 nucleotides: TGCGCCAGCAGCTTGGCCCCCCCCGCAGATACGCAGTATTTT.